This T cell receptor beta chain appears in the sequencing data of a study of T cells after yellow fever vaccination. After removal of 4 bases from V and 3 bases from J, the junction contained 4 bases not matched to a gene. The CDR3 length is 15 residues. Per germline, CDR1 SGHRS and CDR2 YFSETQ. TCRdb itself ran the 5' RACE reads through MiXCR, one entry per CDR3 protein. The repertoire holds roughly 120,000 distinct CDR3 sequences, 7.4% seen once, with 2.5% in the top ten. This clonotype was picked up a small number of times. Here the sequenced sample was CD4+ T cells sorted from PBMCs, taken roughly 10 days after the first yellow fever vaccination. V is TRBV5-1 and J is TRBJ2-3; the match to TRBD2 covers 11 bases. The TCR was taken from a man in his late teens or twenties who received the YFV17D yellow fever vaccine. CDR3 residues: CASSGSGGATDTQYF. The CDR3 DNA is TGCGCCAGCAGCGGTAGCGGGGGGGCGACAGATACGCAGTATTTT.